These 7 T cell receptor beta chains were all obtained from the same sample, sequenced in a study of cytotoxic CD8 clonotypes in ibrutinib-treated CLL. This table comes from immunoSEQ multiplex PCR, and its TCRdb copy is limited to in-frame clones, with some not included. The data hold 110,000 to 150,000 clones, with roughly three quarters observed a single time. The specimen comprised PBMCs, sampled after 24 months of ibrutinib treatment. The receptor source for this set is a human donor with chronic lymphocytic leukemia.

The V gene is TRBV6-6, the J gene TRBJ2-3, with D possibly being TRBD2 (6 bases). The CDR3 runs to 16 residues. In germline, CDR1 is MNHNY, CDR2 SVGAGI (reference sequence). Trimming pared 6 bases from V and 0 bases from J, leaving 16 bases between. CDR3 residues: CASSPPPAGSTDTQYF. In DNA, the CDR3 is TGTGCCAGCAGCCCACCACCGGCGGGGAGCACAGATACGCAGTATTTT.

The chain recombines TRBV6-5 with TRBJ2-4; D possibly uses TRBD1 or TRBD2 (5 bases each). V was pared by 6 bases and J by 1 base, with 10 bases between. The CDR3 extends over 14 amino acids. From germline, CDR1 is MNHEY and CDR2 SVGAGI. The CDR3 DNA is TGTGCCAGCAGCCGTGAGGGGGCCAAAAACATTCAGTACTTC. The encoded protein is CASSREGAKNIQYF.

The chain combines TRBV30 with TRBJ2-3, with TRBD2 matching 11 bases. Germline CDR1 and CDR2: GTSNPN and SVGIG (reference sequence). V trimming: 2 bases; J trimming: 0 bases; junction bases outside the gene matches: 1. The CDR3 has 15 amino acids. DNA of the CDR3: TGTGCCTGGAGTAGACTAGCGGGGAGCACAGATACGCAGTATTTT. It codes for CAWSRLAGSTDTQYF.

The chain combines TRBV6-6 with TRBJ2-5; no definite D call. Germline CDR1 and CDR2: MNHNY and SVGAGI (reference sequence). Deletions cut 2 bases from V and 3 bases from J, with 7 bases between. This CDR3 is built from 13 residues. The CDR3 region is CASSYGGEETQYF. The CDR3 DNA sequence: TGTGCCAGCAGTTACGGCGGCGAAGAGACCCAGTACTTC.

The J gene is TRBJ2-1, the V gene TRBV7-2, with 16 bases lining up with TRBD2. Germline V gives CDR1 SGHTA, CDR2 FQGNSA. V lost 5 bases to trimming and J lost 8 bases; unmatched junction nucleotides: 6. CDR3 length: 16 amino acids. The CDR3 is CASSPGLAGGPDEQFF. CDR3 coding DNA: TGTGCCAGCAGCCCGGGACTAGCGGGGGGGCCAGATGAGCAGTTCTTC.

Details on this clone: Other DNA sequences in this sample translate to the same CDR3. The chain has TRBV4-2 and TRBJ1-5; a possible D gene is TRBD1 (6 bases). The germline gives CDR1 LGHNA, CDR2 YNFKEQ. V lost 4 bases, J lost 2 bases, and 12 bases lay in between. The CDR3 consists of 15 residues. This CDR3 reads CASSPLGGRNQPQHF. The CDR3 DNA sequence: TGTGCCAGCAGCCCCCTAGGGGGACGCAATCAGCCCCAGCATTTT.

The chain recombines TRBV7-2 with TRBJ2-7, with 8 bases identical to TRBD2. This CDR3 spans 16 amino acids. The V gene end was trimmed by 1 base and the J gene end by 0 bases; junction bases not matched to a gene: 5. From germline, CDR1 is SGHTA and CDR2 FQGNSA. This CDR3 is CASSLVGGLGSYEQYF. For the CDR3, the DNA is TGTGCCAGCAGCTTAGTTGGGGGACTAGGCTCCTACGAGCAGTACTTC.